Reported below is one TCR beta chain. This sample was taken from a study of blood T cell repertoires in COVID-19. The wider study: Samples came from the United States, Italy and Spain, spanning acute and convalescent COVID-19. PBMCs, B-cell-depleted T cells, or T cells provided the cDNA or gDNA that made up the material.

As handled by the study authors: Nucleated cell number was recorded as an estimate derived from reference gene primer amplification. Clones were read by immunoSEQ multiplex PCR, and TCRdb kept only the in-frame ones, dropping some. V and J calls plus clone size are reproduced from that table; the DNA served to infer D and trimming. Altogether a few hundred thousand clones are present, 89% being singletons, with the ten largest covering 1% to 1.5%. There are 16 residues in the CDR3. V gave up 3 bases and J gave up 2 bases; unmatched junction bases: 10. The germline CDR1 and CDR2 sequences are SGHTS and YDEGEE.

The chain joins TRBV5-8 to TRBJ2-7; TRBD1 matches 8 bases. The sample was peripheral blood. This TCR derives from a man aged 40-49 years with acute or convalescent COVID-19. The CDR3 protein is CASSYAQTGATYEQYF. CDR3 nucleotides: TGTGCCAGCAGCTACGCTCAGACAGGGGCAACCTACGAGCAGTACTTC.